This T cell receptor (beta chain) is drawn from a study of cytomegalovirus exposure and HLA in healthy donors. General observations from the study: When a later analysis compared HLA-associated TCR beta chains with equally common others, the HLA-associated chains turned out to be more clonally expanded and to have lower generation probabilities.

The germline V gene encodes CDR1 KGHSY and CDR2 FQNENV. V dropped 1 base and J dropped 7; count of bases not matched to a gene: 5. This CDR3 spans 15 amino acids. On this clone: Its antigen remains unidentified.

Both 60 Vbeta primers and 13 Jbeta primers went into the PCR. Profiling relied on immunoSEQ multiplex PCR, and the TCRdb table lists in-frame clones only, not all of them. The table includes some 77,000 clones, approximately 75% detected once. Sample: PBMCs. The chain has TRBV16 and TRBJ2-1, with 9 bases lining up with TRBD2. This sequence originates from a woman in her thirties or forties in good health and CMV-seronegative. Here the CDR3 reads CASSQLRGGINEQFF. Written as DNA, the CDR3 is TGTGCCAGCAGCCAATTGCGGGGGGGCATAAATGAGCAGTTCTTC.